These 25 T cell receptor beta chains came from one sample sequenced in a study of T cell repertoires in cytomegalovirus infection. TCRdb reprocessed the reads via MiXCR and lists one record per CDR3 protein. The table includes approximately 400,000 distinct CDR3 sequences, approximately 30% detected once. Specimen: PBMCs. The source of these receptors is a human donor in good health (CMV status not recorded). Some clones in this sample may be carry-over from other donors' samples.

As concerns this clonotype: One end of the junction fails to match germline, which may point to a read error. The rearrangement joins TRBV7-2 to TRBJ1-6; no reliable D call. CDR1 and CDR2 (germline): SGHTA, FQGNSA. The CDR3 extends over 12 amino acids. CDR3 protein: CASSTPTSPLQF. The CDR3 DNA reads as TGTGCCAGCAGCACCCCCACCTCACCCCTCCAGTTT. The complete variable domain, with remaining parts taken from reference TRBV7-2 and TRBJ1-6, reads GAGVSQSPSNKVTEKGKDVELRCDPISGHTALYWYRQSLGQGLEFLIYFQGNSAPDKSGLPSDRFSAERTGGSVSTLTIQRTQQEDSAVYLCASSTPTSPLQFGNGTRLTVT.

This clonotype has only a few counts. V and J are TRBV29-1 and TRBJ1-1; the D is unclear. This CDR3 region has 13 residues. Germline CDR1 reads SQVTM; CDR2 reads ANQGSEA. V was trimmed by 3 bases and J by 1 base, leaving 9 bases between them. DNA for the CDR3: TGCAGCGTTGAGGAGGGAAGGAACACTGAAGCTTTCTTT. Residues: CSVEEGRNTEAFF.

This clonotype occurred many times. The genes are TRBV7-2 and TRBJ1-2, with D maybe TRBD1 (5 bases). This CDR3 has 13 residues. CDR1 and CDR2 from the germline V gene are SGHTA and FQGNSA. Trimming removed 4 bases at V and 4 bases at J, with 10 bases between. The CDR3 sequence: CASSSQVRYGYTF. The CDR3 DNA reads TGTGCCAGCAGCTCACAGGTTCGCTATGGCTACACCTTC.

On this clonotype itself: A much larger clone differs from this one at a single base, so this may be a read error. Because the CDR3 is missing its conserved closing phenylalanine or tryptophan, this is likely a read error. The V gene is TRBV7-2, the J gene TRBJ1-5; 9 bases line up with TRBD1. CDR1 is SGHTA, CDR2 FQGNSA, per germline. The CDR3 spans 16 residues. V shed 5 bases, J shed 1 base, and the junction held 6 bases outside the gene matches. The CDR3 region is CASSAPGQGSNQPQHY. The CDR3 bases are TGTGCCAGCAGCGCGCCGGGACAGGGAAGCAATCAGCCCCAGCATTAT.

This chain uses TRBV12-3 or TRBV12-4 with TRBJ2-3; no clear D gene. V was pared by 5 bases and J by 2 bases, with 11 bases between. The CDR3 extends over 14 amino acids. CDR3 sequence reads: CASSPRQATDTQYF. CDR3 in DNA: TGTGCCAGCAGTCCGCGGCAGGCCACAGATACGCAGTATTTT.

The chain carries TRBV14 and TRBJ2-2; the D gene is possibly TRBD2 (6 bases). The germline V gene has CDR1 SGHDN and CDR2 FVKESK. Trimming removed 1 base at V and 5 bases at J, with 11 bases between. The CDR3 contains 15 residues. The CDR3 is CASSQVGGGTGELFF. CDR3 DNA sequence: TGTGCCAGCAGCCAAGTGGGGGGAGGAACCGGGGAGCTGTTTTTT.

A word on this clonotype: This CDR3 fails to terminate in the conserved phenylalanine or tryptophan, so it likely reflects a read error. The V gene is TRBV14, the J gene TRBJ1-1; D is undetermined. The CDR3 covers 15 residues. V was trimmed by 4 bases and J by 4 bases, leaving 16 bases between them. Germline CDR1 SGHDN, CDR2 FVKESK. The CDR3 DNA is TGTGCCAGCAGCCGGAGGACCGGGAGGAGCACTGAAGCTTTCTGT. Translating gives CASSRRTGRSTEAFC.

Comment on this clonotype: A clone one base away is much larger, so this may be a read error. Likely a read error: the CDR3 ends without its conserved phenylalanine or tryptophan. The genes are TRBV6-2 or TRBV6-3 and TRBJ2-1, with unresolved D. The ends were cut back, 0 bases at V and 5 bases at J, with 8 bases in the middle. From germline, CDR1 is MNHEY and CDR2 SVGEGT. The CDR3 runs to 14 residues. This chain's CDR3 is CASSYSLTNNEQFL. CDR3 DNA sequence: TGTGCCAGCAGTTACTCCCTAACAAACAATGAGCAGTTCTTA.

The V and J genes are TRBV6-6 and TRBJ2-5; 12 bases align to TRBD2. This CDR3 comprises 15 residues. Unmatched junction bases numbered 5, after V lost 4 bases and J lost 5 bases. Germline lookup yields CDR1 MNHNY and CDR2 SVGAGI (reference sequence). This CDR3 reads CASSWTSGVRETQYF. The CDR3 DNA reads TGTGCCAGCAGTTGGACTAGCGGGGTTCGTGAGACCCAGTACTTC.

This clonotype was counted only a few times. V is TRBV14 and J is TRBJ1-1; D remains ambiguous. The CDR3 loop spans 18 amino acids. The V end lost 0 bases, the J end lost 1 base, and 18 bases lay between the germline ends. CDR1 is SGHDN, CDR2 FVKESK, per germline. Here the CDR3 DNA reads TGTGCCAGCAGCCAAGAGGTGGTTTGGTTGGGGAAGAACACTGAAGCTTTCTTT. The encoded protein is CASSQEVVWLGKNTEAFF.

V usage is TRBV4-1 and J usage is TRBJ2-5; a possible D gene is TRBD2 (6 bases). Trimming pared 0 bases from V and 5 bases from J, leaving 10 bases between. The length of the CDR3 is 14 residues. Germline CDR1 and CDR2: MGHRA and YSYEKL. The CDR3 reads CASSQDPGGETQYF. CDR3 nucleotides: TGCGCCAGCAGCCAAGATCCTGGAGGGGAGACCCAGTACTTC.

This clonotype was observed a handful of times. CDR3 in DNA: TGTGCCAGTAGGGGCTCGGACAGGGGGTACACTGAAGCTTTCTTT. It codes for CASRGSDRGYTEAFF. The V gene is TRBV19, the J gene TRBJ1-1, with 10 bases aligning to TRBD1. V shed 6 bases, J shed 3 bases, and the junction held 7 bases outside the gene matches. This CDR3 has 15 amino acids. The germline CDR1 and CDR2 sequences are LNHDA and SQIVND (reference sequence). Together with reference TRBV19 and TRBJ1-1, the CDR3 gives the full variable domain: DGGITQSPKYLFRKEGQNVTLSCEQNLNHDAMYWYRQDPGQGLRLIYYSQIVNDFQKGDIAEGYSVSREKKESFPLTVTSAQKNPTAFYLCASRGSDRGYTEAFFGQGTRLTVV.

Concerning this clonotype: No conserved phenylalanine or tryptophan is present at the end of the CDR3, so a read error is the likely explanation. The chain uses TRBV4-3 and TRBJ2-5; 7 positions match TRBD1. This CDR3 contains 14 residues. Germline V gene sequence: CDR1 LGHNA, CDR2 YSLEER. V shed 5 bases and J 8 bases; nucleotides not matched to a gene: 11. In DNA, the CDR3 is TGCGCCAGCAGCAGATCGGGACAGAGCGATACCCAGTACTTA. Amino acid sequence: CASSRSGQSDTQYL.

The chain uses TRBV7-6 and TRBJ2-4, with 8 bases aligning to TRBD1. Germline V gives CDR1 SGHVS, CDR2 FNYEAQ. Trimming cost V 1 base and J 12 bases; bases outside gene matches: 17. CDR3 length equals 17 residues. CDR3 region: CASSLDWAGGVKHSQYF. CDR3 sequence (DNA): TGTGCCAGCAGCTTAGATTGGGCAGGGGGCGTCAAACACAGTCAGTACTTC.

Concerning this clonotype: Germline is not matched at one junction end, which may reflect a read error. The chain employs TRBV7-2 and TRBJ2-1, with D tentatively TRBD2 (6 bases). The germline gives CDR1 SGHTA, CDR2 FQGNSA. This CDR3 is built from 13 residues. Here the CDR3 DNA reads TGTGCCAGCAGTAATAGCGGACGGTATGAGCAATTCTTC. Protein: CASSNSGRYEQFF.

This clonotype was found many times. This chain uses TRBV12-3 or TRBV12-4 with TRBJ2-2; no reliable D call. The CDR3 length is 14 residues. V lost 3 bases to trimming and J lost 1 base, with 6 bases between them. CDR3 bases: TGTGCCAGCAGTTTCGGACGGAACACCGGGGAGCTGTTTTTT. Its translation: CASSFGRNTGELFF.

For the CDR3, the DNA is TGCGCCAGCAGCCAAGATCAGGGATTGGGGGGCTACACCTTC. This gives the protein CASSQDQGLGGYTF. The rearrangement links TRBV4-3 to TRBJ1-2; perhaps TRBD1 as D (5 bases). The V gene lost 0 bases and the J gene lost 8 bases, with 13 bases spanning the gap. From germline, CDR1 is LGHNA and CDR2 YSLEER. The CDR3 is 14 amino acids.

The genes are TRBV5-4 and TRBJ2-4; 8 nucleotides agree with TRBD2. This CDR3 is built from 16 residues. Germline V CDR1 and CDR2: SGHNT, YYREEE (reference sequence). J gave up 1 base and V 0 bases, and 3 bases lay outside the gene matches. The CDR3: CASSLETSAAKNIQYF. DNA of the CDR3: TGTGCCAGCAGCTTGGAGACTAGCGCGGCCAAAAACATTCAGTACTTC. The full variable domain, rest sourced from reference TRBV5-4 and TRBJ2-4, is ETGVTQSPTHLIKTRGQQVTLRCSSQSGHNTVSWYQQALGQGPQFIFQYYREEENGRGNFPPRFSGLQFPNYSSELNVNALELDDSALYLCASSLETSAAKNIQYFGAGTRLSVL.

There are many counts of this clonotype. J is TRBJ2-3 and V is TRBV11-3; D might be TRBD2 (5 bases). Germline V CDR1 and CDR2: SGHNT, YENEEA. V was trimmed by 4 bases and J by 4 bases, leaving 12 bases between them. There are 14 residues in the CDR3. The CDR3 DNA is TGTGCCAGCAGCTCTCCCCCGCGGGCAGATACGCAGTATTTT. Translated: CASSSPPRADTQYF.

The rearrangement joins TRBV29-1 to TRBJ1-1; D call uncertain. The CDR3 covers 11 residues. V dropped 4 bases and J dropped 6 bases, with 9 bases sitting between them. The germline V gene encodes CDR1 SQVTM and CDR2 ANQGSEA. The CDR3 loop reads CSVGGGAEAFF. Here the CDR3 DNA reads TGCAGCGTTGGAGGAGGCGCTGAAGCTTTCTTT.

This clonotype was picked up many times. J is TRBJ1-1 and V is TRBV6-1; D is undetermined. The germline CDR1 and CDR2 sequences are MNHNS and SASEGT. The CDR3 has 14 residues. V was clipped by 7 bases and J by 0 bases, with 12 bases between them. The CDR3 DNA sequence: TGTGCCAGCAACCGCAACGGGGTGAACACTGAAGCTTTCTTT. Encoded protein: CASNRNGVNTEAFF.

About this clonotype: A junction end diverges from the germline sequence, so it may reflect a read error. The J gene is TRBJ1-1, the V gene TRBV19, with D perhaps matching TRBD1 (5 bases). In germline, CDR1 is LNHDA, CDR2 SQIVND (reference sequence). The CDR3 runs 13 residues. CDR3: CASRSQGPTESFF. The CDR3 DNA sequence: TGTGCCAGTAGAAGTCAGGGCCCCACTGAATCTTTCTTT.

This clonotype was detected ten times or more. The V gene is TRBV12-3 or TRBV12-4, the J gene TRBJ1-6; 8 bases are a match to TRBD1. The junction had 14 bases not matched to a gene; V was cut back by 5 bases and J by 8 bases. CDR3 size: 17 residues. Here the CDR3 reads CASSGPGTGLLDSPLHF. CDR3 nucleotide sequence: TGTGCCAGCAGTGGGCCCGGGACAGGTCTTTTGGATTCACCCCTCCACTTT.

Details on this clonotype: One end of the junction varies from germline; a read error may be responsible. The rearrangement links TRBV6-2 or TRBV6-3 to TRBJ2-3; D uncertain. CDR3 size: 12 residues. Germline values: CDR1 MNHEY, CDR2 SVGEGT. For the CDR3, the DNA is TGTTCCAGCAGCCGTAGCACAGATACGCAGTATTTT. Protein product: CSSSRSTDTQYF.

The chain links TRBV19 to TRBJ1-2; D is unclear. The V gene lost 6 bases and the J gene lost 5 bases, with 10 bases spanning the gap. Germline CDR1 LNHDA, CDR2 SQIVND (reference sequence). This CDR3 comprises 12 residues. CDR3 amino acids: CASRFAGYGYTF. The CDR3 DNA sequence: TGTGCCAGTAGATTCGCGGGTTATGGCTACACCTTC.